The next 4 T cell receptor beta chains were all read from a single sample in a study of cytomegalovirus exposure and HLA in healthy donors. With 60 Vbeta and 13 Jbeta primers, the PCR was carried out. The repertoire was sequenced with immunoSEQ multiplex PCR; TCRdb's copy has only in-frame clones and lacks some. Here the sample spans some 110,000 clones, around 77% being singletons. The sample consisted of PBMCs. The receptors were gathered from a man aged 50 to 59 in good health and CMV-seropositive.

The chain is built from TRBV6-5 and TRBJ1-1; D possibly corresponds to TRBD1 (5 bases). The germline V gene has CDR1 MNHEY and CDR2 SVGAGI. The CDR3 consists of 16 residues. V was cut by 0 bases and J by 7 bases, with 18 bases left in between. The CDR3, as DNA: TGTGCCAGCAGTTACTCCCCCAGTGCAGGGACTCGTGAAGCTTTCTTT. Translation: CASSYSPSAGTREAFF.

This clone appeared once. This chain connects TRBV11-2 to TRBJ2-1; tentative D call: TRBD1 (5 bases). The CDR3 is 13 amino acids. V was cut by 0 bases and J by 6 bases, with 6 bases left in between. Germline V gene data show CDR1 as SGHAT and CDR2 as FQNNGV. The CDR3 nucleotides read TGTGCCAGCAGCTTAGACAGGGCCAATGAGCAGTTCTTC. Its protein product is CASSLDRANEQFF.

The chain carries TRBV15 and TRBJ2-7; the D gene is possibly TRBD1 (6 bases). The length of the CDR3 is 15 residues. Trimming cost V 0 bases and J 4 bases, with 13 bases left between them. Per the germline V gene, CDR1 is LNHNV and CDR2 is YYDKDF (reference sequence). CDR3 sequence reads: CATSRDPGVGYEQYF. For the CDR3, the DNA is TGTGCCACCAGCAGAGATCCAGGGGTTGGTTACGAGCAGTACTTC. Based on the CDR3 plus reference TRBV15 and TRBJ2-7, the full variable domain is DAMVIQNPRYQVTQFGKPVTLSCSQTLNHNVMYWYQQKSSQAPKLLFHYYDKDFNNEADTPDNFQSRRPNTSFCFLDIRSPGLGDTAMYLCATSRDPGVGYEQYFGPGTRLTVT.

This clone was counted a single time. The chain is built from TRBV7-2 and TRBJ2-6; 8 bases are shared with TRBD1. Germline CDR1 and CDR2: SGHTA and FQGNSA. V was pared by 5 bases and J by 0 bases, with 3 bases of the junction left unmatched. The CDR3 totals 16 residues. CDR3 DNA: TGTGCCAGCAGCCCTACAGGGGGCTCTGGGGCCAACGTCCTGACTTTC. It translates to CASSPTGGSGANVLTF.